Listed below are T cell receptor beta chains from one sample, sequenced in a study of T cells expressing NK-cell markers. TCRdb derives one entry per CDR3 protein from the 5' RACE reads, leaving out DNA. In all, the sample yields around 380,000 distinct CDR3 sequences. The sequenced sample was blood T cells: a sorted CD56 or NKG2C T cell subset, CD4+ or CD8+ T cells, or bulk PBMC T cells (not recorded which). The receptors originated from a woman in her fifties or sixties in good health. CDR3s include the opening cysteine and the closing phenylalanine or tryptophan.

v_call	j_call	cdr3_aa
TRBV4-1	TRBJ2-5	CASSVLAGASETQYF
TRBV5-1	TRBJ2-1	CASSSAYRTNEQFF
TRBV12-3/TRBV12-4	TRBJ1-1	CASSLARARQTEAFF
TRBV5-1	TRBJ1-1	CASSLATGLGTEAFF
TRBV5-8	TRBJ2-1	CASSFQRYNEQFF
TRBV4-1	TRBJ2-5	CASSPRLDRETQYF
TRBV6-2/TRBV6-3	TRBJ2-1	CASSFVGEQFF
TRBV12-3/TRBV12-4	TRBJ2-1	CASSLHANEQFF
TRBV27	TRBJ2-1	CASSYGSQSSYNEQFF
TRBV5-1	TRBJ2-1	CASSVNVRLAGYNEQFF